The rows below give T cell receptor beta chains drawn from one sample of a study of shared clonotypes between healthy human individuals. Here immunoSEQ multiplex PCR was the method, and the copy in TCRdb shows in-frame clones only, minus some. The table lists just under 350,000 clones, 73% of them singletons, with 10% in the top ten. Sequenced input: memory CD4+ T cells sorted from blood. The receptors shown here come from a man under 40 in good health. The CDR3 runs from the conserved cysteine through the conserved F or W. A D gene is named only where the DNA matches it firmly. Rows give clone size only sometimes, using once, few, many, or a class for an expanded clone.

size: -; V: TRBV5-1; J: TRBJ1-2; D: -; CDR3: CASSSRVGEGYTF; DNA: TGCGCCAGCAGCTCGCGAGTGGGGGAAGGCTACACCTTC
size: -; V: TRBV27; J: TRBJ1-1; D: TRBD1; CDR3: CASKTSLGTGGPRGEAFF; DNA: TGTGCCAGCAAAACATCGTTAGGGACAGGGGGCCCTAGGGGTGAAGCTTTCTTT
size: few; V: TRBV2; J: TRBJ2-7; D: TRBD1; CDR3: CASRYGQGAYEQYF; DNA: TGTGCCAGCAGATACGGACAGGGGGCATACGAGCAGTACTTC
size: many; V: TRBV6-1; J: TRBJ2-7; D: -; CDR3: CASSESGQSYEQYF; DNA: TGTGCCAGCAGTGAATCGGGACAATCCTACGAGCAGTACTTC
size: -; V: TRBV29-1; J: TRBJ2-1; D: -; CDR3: CSVDGSYNEQFF; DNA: TGCAGCGTTGACGGGTCCTACAATGAGCAGTTCTTC
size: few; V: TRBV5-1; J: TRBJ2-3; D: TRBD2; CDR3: CASSLGLAESTDTQYF; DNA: TGCGCCAGCAGCTTAGGACTAGCGGAAAGCACAGATACGCAGTATTTT
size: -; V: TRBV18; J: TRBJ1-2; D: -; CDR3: CASSPGGAGSYGYTF; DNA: TGTGCCAGCTCACCAGGGGGAGCGGGTAGCTATGGCTACACCTTC
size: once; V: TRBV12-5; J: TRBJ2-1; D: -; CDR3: CASALGNYYNEQFF; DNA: TGTGCTAGTGCCTTAGGGAACTACTACAATGAGCAGTTCTTC
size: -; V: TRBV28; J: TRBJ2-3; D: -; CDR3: CASSSRPSTDTQYF; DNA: TGTGCCAGCAGTTCGCGTCCGAGCACAGATACGCAGTATTTT
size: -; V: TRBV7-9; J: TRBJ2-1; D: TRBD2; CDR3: CASVGLAGRGYNEQFF; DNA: TGTGCCAGTGTGGGACTAGCGGGACGGGGCTACAATGAGCAGTTCTTC
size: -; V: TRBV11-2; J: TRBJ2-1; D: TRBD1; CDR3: CASSLDKGQGTEQFF; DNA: TGTGCCAGCAGCTTAGATAAGGGACAGGGTACAGAGCAGTTCTTC
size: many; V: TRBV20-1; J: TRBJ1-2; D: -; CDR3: CSAKSAPGYTF; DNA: TGCAGTGCAAAGTCAGCGCCGGGCTACACCTTC
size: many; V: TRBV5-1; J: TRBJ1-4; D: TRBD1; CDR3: CASSTGGAGSEKLFF; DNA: TGCGCCAGCTCCACAGGGGGCGCAGGTAGTGAAAAACTGTTTTTT
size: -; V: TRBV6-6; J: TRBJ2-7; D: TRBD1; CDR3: CASSPTRDRVGEQYF; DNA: TGTGCCAGCAGTCCGACAAGGGACAGGGTTGGCGAGCAGTACTTC
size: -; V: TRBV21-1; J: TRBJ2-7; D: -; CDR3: CASRSESREGPYEQYF; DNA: TGTGCCAGCAGATCCGAGAGTAGAGAGGGCCCCTACGAGCAGTACTTC
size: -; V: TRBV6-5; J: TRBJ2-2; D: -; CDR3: CASSFGSPTGELFF; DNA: TGTGCCAGCAGTTTCGGAAGCCCAACCGGGGAGCTGTTTTTT
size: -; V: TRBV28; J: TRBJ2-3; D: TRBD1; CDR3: CASSSLRDSDTTDTQYF; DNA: TGTGCCAGCAGTTCCCTGAGGGACAGTGACACCACAGATACGCAGTATTTT
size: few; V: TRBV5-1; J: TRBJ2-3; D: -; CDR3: CASSLEAVDTQYF; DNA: TGCGCCAGCAGCTTGGAGGCGGTCGATACGCAGTATTTT
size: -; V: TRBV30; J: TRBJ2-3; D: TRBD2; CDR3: CAWSGSVGGGTDTQYF; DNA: TGTGCCTGGAGTGGAAGTGTCGGGGGGGGCACAGATACGCAGTATTTT
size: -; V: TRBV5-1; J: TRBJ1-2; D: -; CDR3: CASSLGTASYGYTF; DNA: TGCGCCAGCAGCTTGGGTACGGCTTCATATGGCTACACCTTC
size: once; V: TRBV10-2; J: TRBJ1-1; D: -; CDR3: CASLGQPNTEAFF; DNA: TGCGCCAGCCTCGGACAGCCTAACACTGAAGCTTTCTTT
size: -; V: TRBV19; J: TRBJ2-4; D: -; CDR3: CASSTLASIQYF; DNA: TGTGCCAGTAGTACTCTAGCGAGTATTCAGTACTTC
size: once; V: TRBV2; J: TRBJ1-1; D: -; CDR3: CAISRKMSTEAFF; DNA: TGTGCCATATCCAGGAAAATGAGTACTGAAGCTTTCTTT
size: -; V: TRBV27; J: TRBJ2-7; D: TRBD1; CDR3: CATRRGQGLYEQYF; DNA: TGTGCCACCCGGAGGGGACAGGGGTTGTATGAGCAGTACTTC
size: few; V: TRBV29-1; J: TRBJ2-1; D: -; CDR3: CSAPGGRGSYNEQFF; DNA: TGCAGCGCGCCCGGGGGTAGGGGCTCCTACAATGAGCAGTTCTTC
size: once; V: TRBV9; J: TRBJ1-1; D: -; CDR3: CASSVVGSTEAFF; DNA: TGTGCCAGCAGCGTAGTGGGGAGCACTGAAGCTTTCTTT
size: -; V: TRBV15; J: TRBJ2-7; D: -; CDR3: CATSRDIRDMYSYEQYF; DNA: TGTGCCACCAGCAGAGATATCCGGGACATGTACTCCTACGAGCAGTACTTC
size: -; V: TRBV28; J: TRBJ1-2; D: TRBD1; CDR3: CASSSSRTGGYGYTF; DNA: TGTGCCAGCAGTTCCTCCCGGACAGGGGGCTATGGCTACACCTTC
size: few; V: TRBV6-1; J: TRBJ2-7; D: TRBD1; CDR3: CASSEEYRTGYEQYF; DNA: TGTGCCAGCAGTGAAGAGTATAGGACAGGGTACGAGCAGTACTTC
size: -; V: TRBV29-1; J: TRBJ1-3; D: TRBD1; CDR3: CSARDSVYSGNTIYF; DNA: TGCAGCGCCCGGGACAGCGTTTACTCTGGAAACACCATATATTTT
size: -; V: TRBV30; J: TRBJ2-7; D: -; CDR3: CAWSVSPYEQYF; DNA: TGTGCCTGGAGTGTCAGCCCCTACGAGCAGTACTTC
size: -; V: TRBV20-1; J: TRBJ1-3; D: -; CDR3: CSAISGNTIYF; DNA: TGCAGTGCTATATCTGGAAACACCATATATTTT
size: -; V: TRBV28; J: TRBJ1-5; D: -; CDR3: CASIARYSNQPQHF; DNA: TGTGCCAGCATAGCTCGATATAGCAATCAGCCCCAGCATTTT
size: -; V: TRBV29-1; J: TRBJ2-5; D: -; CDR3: CSVDILQKRTQYF; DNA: TGCAGCGTTGACATTCTTCAGAAAAGGACCCAGTACTTC
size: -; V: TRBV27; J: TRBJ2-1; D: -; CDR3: CASSLNYHNEQFF; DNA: TGTGCCAGCAGTCTAAACTACCACAATGAGCAGTTCTTC
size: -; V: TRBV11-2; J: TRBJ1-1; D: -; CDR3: CASSLGRKEAFF; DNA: TGTGCCAGCAGCTTAGGACGGAAAGAAGCTTTCTTT
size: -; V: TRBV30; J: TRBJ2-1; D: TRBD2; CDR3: CAWSRALAGGPDEQFF; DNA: TGTGCCTGGAGCCGCGCCCTAGCGGGAGGGCCCGATGAGCAGTTCTTC
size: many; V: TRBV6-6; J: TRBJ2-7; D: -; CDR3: CASRRAGNSYEQYF; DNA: TGTGCCAGCAGGAGGGCGGGTAACTCCTACGAGCAGTACTTC
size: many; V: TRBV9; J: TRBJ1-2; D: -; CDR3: CASSVSHGGAGAYGYTF; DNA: TGTGCCAGCAGCGTTTCACATGGTGGTGCAGGCGCGTATGGCTACACCTTC
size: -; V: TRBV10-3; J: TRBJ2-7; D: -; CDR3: CAISENPGDYEQYF; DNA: TGTGCCATCAGTGAGAATCCAGGAGACTACGAGCAGTACTTC
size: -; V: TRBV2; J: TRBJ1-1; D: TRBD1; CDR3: CASSRQGMNTEAFF; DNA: TGTGCCAGCAGTCGACAGGGGATGAACACTGAAGCTTTCTTT
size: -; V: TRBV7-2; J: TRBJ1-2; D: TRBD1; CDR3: CASSLAPGQRLIGYTF; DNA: TGTGCCAGCAGCTTAGCCCCGGGACAGAGGCTCATAGGCTACACCTTC
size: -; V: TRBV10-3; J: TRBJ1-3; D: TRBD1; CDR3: CAIRDPTWGQGNTIYF; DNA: TGTGCCATCAGGGACCCGACCTGGGGACAGGGAAACACCATATATTTT
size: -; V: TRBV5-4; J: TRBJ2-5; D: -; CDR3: CASSLKSLQETQYF; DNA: TGTGCCAGCAGCTTGAAAAGCCTCCAAGAGACCCAGTACTTC
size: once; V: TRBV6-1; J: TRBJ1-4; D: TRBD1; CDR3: CAGQGQTNEKLFF; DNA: TGTGCAGGACAGGGGCAAACTAATGAAAAACTGTTTTTT
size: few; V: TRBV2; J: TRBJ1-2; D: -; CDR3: CASSGHYGYTF; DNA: TGTGCCAGCAGTGGACACTATGGCTACACCTTC
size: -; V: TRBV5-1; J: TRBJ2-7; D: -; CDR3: CASSFEPNVGSGQPTYEQYF; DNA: TGCGCCAGCAGCTTCGAACCAAACGTGGGATCAGGACAGCCCACTTACGAGCAGTACTTC
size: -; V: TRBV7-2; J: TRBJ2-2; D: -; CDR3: CASSLPRGQGYTGELFF; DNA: TGTGCCAGCAGCTTGCCGAGAGGGCAGGGGTACACCGGGGAGCTGTTTTTT
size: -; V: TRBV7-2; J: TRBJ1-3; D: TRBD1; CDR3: CASSLVNGQGRNTIYF; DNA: TGTGCCAGCAGCTTAGTTAATGGACAGGGCAGAAACACCATATATTTT
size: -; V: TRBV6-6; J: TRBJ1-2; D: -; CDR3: CASSQTQGYTF; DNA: TGTGCCAGCAGTCAGACGCAAGGCTACACCTTC
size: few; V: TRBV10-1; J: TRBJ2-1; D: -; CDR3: CASSESTFRGYNNEQFF; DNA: TGCGCCAGCAGTGAGTCGACTTTTAGAGGGTACAACAATGAGCAGTTCTTC
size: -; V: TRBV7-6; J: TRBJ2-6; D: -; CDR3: CASSLVAGAAGANVLTF; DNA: TGTGCCAGCAGCTTAGTGGCGGGCGCGGCTGGGGCCAACGTCCTGACTTTC
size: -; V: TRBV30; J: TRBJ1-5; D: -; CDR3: CAGARGGSNQPQHF; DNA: TGTGCCGGGGCTCGGGGGGGGAGCAATCAGCCCCAGCATTTT